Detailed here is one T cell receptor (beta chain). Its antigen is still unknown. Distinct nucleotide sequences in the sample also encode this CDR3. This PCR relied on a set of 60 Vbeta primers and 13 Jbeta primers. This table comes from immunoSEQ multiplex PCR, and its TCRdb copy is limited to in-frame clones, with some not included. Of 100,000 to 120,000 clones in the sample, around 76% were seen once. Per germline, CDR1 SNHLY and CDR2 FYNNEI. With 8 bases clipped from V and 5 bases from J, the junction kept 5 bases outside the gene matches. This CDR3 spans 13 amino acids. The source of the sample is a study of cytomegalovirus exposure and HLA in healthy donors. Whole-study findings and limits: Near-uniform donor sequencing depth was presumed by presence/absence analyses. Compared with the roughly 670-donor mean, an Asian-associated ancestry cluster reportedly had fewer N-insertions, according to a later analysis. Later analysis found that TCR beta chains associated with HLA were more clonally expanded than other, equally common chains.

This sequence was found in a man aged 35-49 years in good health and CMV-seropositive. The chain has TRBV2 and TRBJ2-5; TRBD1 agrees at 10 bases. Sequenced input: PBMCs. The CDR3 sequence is CASADRGRETQYF. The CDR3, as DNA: TGTGCCAGCGCCGACAGGGGGCGGGAGACCCAGTACTTC.